This TCR beta chain was captured by sequencing in a study of T cells in localized non-small cell lung cancer. The repertoire was sequenced with immunoSEQ multiplex PCR; TCRdb's copy has only in-frame clones and lacks some. Among 25,000 to 40,000 clones, roughly 75% were seen once, and the ten largest hold around 16%. This clone appeared a few times. What it recognizes is unknown. Overall study results and limits: Among the top 100 tumor clones, a median 57 appeared in adjacent lung.

The CDR3 length is 14 residues. CDR1 is LNHDA, CDR2 SQIVND, per germline (reference sequence). V was shortened by 9 bases and J by 2 bases, with 16 bases between the two germline ends. Sequences were derived from peripheral blood, sampled before any cancer treatment. The receptor comes from a male donor older than 55 with stage III squamous cell lung carcinoma. The chain employs TRBV19 and TRBJ2-5; D unresolved. In nucleotides, the CDR3 is TGTGCCAGCACCTCTGTGGGCTCTCAAGAGACCCAGTACTTC. This translates into CASTSVGSQETQYF.